These T cell receptor beta chains were read from a single sample in a study of T cell repertoires in cytomegalovirus infection. TCRdb called the reads again in MiXCR, with one record for every CDR3 protein. The table has approximately 350,000 distinct CDR3 sequences, 34% seen once. Their cognate antigens are unknown. Sequencing used cultured PBMCs, obtained from culture after CMV antigen stimulation. These receptors were collected from a human donor in good health (CMV status not recorded). Some clones in this sample may be carry-over from other donors' samples. Each CDR3 is given with its conserved first and last residue. The D gene is left open where the match is weak. Clone size is shown for a subset of rows, as once, few, many or a class of expanded clone.

V	D	J	size	DNA	CDR3
TRBV27	.	TRBJ2-5	.	TGTGCCAGCAGTTTAAACCCGACAGTTTTGGAGACCCAGTACTTC	CASSLNPTVLETQYF
TRBV12-3/TRBV12-4	.	TRBJ1-2	many	TGTGCCAGCAGCCGAGAACAGGACTATGGCTACACCTTC	CASSREQDYGYTF
TRBV2	TRBD2	TRBJ2-3	few	TGTGCCAGCCTCTGGGTAGCGGGGAGTCGGACAGATACGCAGTATTTT	CASLWVAGSRTDTQYF
TRBV7-2	.	TRBJ2-3	few	TGTGCCAGCAGCTGGAAGGATTTT	CASSWKDF
TRBV19	TRBD1	TRBJ1-5	.	TGTGCCAGTAGTACCGGGACAGGGATTGGCAGGGGCAATCAGCCCCAGCATTTT	CASSTGTGIGRGNQPQHF
TRBV7-2	TRBD1	TRBJ1-5	few	TGTGCCAGCAGCTCAATTGACAGGGGTGATCAGCCCCAGCATTTT	CASSSIDRGDQPQHF
TRBV20-1	TRBD1	TRBJ1-1	.	TGCCTAGGGACAGGGGGCTCACCTTCTGGAGCTTTCTTT	CLGTGGSPSGAFF
TRBV30	TRBD1	TRBJ1-3	once	TGTGCCTGGAGCAGGGGGGATTTCTCTGGAAACACCATATATTTT	CAWSRGDFSGNTIYF
TRBV20-1	TRBD1	TRBJ2-3	.	TGCAGTGCTGGACAGGGGGCCCCAGATACGCAGTATTTT	CSAGQGAPDTQYF
TRBV28	.	TRBJ2-7	many	TGTGGGACGGCGCGGGGAATCATCGAGCAGTACTTC	CGTARGIIEQYF
TRBV27	TRBD2	TRBJ2-7	few	TGTGCCAGCAGTTCACTAGCGGGAGGGGCCTACGAGCAGTACTTC	CASSSLAGGAYEQYF
TRBV12-3/TRBV12-4	.	TRBJ1-1	.	TGTGCCAGCAGATTTCTAGGGGGGAACACTGAAGCTTTCTTT	CASRFLGGNTEAFF
TRBV19	.	TRBJ2-2	.	TGTGCCAGTAGTATCATGGCTAGCGATATTCACACCGGGGAGCTGTTTTTT	CASSIMASDIHTGELFF
TRBV7-3	.	TRBJ1-2	few	TGTGCCAGCAGCCCCGGGAGCGGCGGCTATGGCTACACCTTC	CASSPGSGGYGYTF
TRBV5-6	.	TRBJ2-1	.	TGTGCCAGCAGCCCAACCCGGGGAGGCTACAATGAGCAGTTCTTC	CASSPTRGGYNEQFF
TRBV7-9	TRBD2	TRBJ2-1	.	TGTGCCAGCAGCTTATCTCTCCAACTAGCGGAAAAGCAGTTCTTC	CASSLSLQLAEKQFF
TRBV28	TRBD1	TRBJ1-2	.	TGTGCCAGCAGATCCGGACAGGGCCCATCCTATGGCTACACCTTC	CASRSGQGPSYGYTF
TRBV6-5	.	TRBJ2-2	.	TGTGCCAGCAGAACGGCGAACACCGGGGAGCTGTTTTTT	CASRTANTGELFF
TRBV5-1	.	TRBJ1-1	few	TGCGCCAGCAGCAACGGCTGGGGGGCCACTGAAGCTTTCTTT	CASSNGWGATEAFF
TRBV4-1	.	TRBJ1-1	.	TGCGCCAGCAGCCACCTGGGGGCCATCAACACTGAAGCTTTCTTT	CASSHLGAINTEAFF
TRBV28	.	TRBJ2-7	.	TGTGCCAGCCACCCCTCCGGGGCCCCCTACGAGCAGTACTTC	CASHPSGAPYEQYF
TRBV7-2	TRBD1	TRBJ2-1	few	TGTGCCAGCAGCTTAACGGGACAGAGCTCCTACAATGAGCAGTTCTTC	CASSLTGQSSYNEQFF
TRBV12-3/TRBV12-4	.	TRBJ1-4	few	TGTGCCAGCAGTTTAAATAACCATGGGGAAAAACTGTTTTTT	CASSLNNHGEKLFF
TRBV12-3/TRBV12-4	.	TRBJ2-2	few	TGTGCCAGCACGATGGGACTCATAAACACCGGGGAGCTGTTTTTT	CASTMGLINTGELFF
TRBV11-2	.	TRBJ1-1	.	TGTGCCAGCAGCCCCCGCCGGGGGACGGGGAACACTGAAGCTTTCTTT	CASSPRRGTGNTEAFF
TRBV6-5	TRBD1	TRBJ1-6	few	TGTGCCAGCAGTTACCTAGTAGTAACAGGGGAAGGATCACCCCTCCACTTT	CASSYLVVTGEGSPLHF
TRBV6-5	.	TRBJ2-3	.	TGTGCCAGCAGTTACTCGAGGGTAGGGGCGAGCACAGATACGCAGTATTTT	CASSYSRVGASTDTQYF
TRBV20-1	.	TRBJ2-1	.	TGCAGTGCTAGAGATTCAAGTGGTTGGAATGAGCAGTTCTTC	CSARDSSGWNEQFF
TRBV24-1	.	TRBJ2-3	few	TGTGCCACCAGTGATTTTACGGTGGGGGCAGATACGCAGTATTTT	CATSDFTVGADTQYF
TRBV11-3	.	TRBJ1-1	.	TGTGCCAGCAGCAAGGCCCGGGGCACTGAAGCTTTCTTT	CASSKARGTEAFF
TRBV6-5	TRBD1	TRBJ1-1	.	TGTGCCAGCAGAGGAGGGCACAGGGGCACTGAAGCTTTCTTT	CASRGGHRGTEAFF
TRBV7-9	.	TRBJ2-6	many	TGTGCCAGTCGCCGGGGCGGTGGAATTCCCCCTGGGGCCAACGTCCTGACTTTC	CASRRGGGIPPGANVLTF
TRBV5-1	.	TRBJ2-7	.	TGCGCCAGCAGCTTTCTCCGAGGCCCCTACGAGCAGTACTTC	CASSFLRGPYEQYF
TRBV12-3/TRBV12-4	.	TRBJ1-4	.	TGTGCCAGCAGCTCCCACAGGGATGGTGAAAAACTGTTTTTT	CASSSHRDGEKLFF
TRBV6-5	.	TRBJ2-5	few	TGTGCCAGCAGTACCATGACAGGAATACAAGAGACCCAGTACTTC	CASSTMTGIQETQYF
TRBV4-1	.	TRBJ1-2	.	TGCGCCAGCAGCCAACCCGGTCGGGGGTATGGCTACACCTTC	CASSQPGRGYGYTF
TRBV6-5	.	TRBJ1-1	many	TGTGCCAGCAGTTACTTGTCTGGTGAAGCTTTCTTT	CASSYLSGEAFF
TRBV7-2	.	TRBJ1-1	many	TGTGCCAGCAGCCCCCGGGTGATGGGCACTGAAGCTTTCTTT	CASSPRVMGTEAFF
TRBV7-6	.	TRBJ1-5	once	TGTGCCAGCAGCAGAGGCGGGGATTATCAGCCCCAGCATTTT	CASSRGGDYQPQHF
TRBV7-2	TRBD1	TRBJ1-4	many	TGTGCCAGCAGCTTAGGGGGACAGGGTAATGAAAAACTGTTTTTT	CASSLGGQGNEKLFF
TRBV20-1	.	TRBJ2-4	.	TGCAGTGCTAGCACACAGGGATTTGCCAAAAACATTCAGTACTTC	CSASTQGFAKNIQYF
TRBV6-1	.	TRBJ1-5	.	TGTGCCAGCAGTCTCCCACCCCGACAGCCAGGATTGAATAGCAATCAGCCCCAGCATTTT	CASSLPPRQPGLNSNQPQHF
TRBV4-1	.	TRBJ1-4	few	TGTGCCAGCAGCCCCTCCAGGGACATCTGGGGGTATGAAAAACTGTTTTTT	CASSPSRDIWGYEKLFF
TRBV11-3	.	TRBJ2-1	.	TGTGCCAGCAGCTTAGACCTCGCTAGGGATGAGCAGTTCTTC	CASSLDLARDEQFF
TRBV4-1	.	TRBJ1-2	.	TGTGCCAGCAGACTTCAATCCGGCGGCGGCTACACCTTC	CASRLQSGGGYTF
TRBV7-9	.	TRBJ1-5	few	TGTGCCAGCAGCTTAGCGCAGGGGCAGCCCCAGCATTTT	CASSLAQGQPQHF
TRBV6-2/TRBV6-3	.	TRBJ2-1	few	TGTGCCAGCAGTTACCCCGACTACCGCTCCTACAATGAGCAGTTCTTC	CASSYPDYRSYNEQFF
TRBV12-3/TRBV12-4	.	TRBJ1-2	many	TGTGCCAGCAGTTTTGTGGGATATGGCTACACCTTC	CASSFVGYGYTF